Shown below are 12 T cell receptor beta chains from a single sample sequenced in a study of shared clonotypes between healthy human individuals. Sequenced by immunoSEQ multiplex PCR; TCRdb stores in-frame clones only, minus some. The sample lists 1,400,000 or so clones, less than 99% seen once, with 0.36% in the top ten. Sequencing used naive CD4+ T cells sorted from blood. Subset in this sample: CD45RA+ positively selected. Every receptor here comes from a man aged 30-40 years in good health.

The CDR3 loop reads CASSGGTGGENTEAFF. The CDR3 DNA is TGTGCCAGCAGCGGCGGGACAGGGGGCGAGAACACTGAAGCTTTCTTT. V and J are TRBV9 and TRBJ1-1; 12 bases map to TRBD1. The CDR3 contains 16 residues. V lost 3 bases, J lost 1 base, and 4 bases stayed unmatched. Germline lookup yields CDR1 SGDLS and CDR2 YYNGEE.

The chain employs TRBV6-1 and TRBJ2-7; 7 bases align to TRBD1. V lost 4 bases, J lost 0 bases, and 12 bases stayed unmatched. Germline CDR1 is MNHNS and CDR2 is SASEGT. CDR3 length equals 17 residues. The CDR3, as DNA: TGTGCCAGCAGTGCTGCGGCCGGGACAGACGCCTCCTACGAGCAGTACTTC. Its translation is CASSAAAGTDASYEQYF.

This chain joins TRBV7-9 and TRBJ1-2, with a tentative D call TRBD1 (6 bases). V lost 1 base and J lost 7, with 10 bases in between. The CDR3 is 13 amino acids. Germline CDR1 reads SEHNR; CDR2 reads FQNEAQ (reference sequence). The chain's CDR3 is CASSLGAQGGYTF. The CDR3 DNA sequence: TGTGCCAGCAGCTTAGGAGCACAGGGTGGCTACACCTTC.

The chain carries TRBV6-5 and TRBJ2-2, with a possible D match to TRBD2 (5 bases). CDR1 and CDR2 (germline): MNHEY, SVGAGI. V lost 6 bases, J lost 0 bases, and 8 bases lay in between. This CDR3 is built from 14 residues. The CDR3 reads CASRTLANTGELFF. Here the CDR3 DNA reads TGTGCCAGCAGAACACTAGCGAACACCGGGGAGCTGTTTTTT.

This chain links TRBV27 with TRBJ2-7; either TRBD1 or TRBD2 may fit D (5 bases each). With 7 bases removed from V and 3 bases from J, the gap between germline ends came to 19 bases. Germline CDR1 and CDR2: MNHEY and SMNVEV (reference sequence). CDR3 size: 15 residues. Here the CDR3 DNA reads TGTGCCAGCATTTCTCGGGGCATGGGAATCTACGAGCAGTACTTC. Protein sequence: CASISRGMGIYEQYF.

This rearrangement joins TRBV27 to TRBJ2-4, with D perhaps TRBD2 (6 bases). Germline assignment: CDR1 MNHEY and CDR2 SMNVEV (reference sequence). Trimming shortened V by 3 bases and J by 8 bases, and 11 bases separated the two germline ends. CDR3 length: 13 residues. The CDR3 is CASSFWGDDIQYF. The CDR3 DNA sequence: TGTGCCAGCAGTTTTTGGGGGGATGACATTCAGTACTTC.

This chain links TRBV21-1 with TRBJ1-5. TRBV21-1 constitutes a pseudogene. The CDR3 is 17 amino acids. In DNA, the CDR3 is TGTGCCAGCAGCAGTGGGAGGGGGCGCCGGAGCAATCAGCCCCAGCATTTT. Translation gives CASSSGRGRRSNQPQHF.

V gene TRBV2 combines with J gene TRBJ2-1; D might be TRBD2 (5 bases). Germline values: CDR1 SNHLY, CDR2 FYNNEI. The CDR3 sequence is 16 residues long. Trimming removed 8 bases at V and 5 bases at J, with 22 bases between. In DNA, the CDR3 is TGTGCCAGCGAGAGGGCTAGGCGGAGAACAGACAATGAGCAGTTCTTC. Protein product: CASERARRRTDNEQFF.

This chain links TRBV18 with TRBJ2-3, with TRBD2 as a possible D gene (6 bases). The V gene's germline CDR1 is KGHSH and CDR2 LQKENI. This CDR3 is built from 16 residues. V lost 3 bases to trimming and J lost 2 bases, with 15 bases between them. CDR3 in DNA: TGTGCCAGCTCACCCTTTAGCGGAGGGTCCACAGATACGCAGTATTTT. It codes for CASSPFSGGSTDTQYF.

The chain combines TRBV5-5 with TRBJ2-1, with TRBD1 matching 10 bases. Per the germline V gene, CDR1 is SGHKS and CDR2 is YYEKEE (reference sequence). The CDR3 runs 16 residues. V shed 3 bases, J shed 7 bases, and the junction held 10 bases outside the gene matches. CDR3 residues: CASSSRRRQGANEQFF. The CDR3 coding sequence is TGTGCCAGCAGCTCTCGCCGTCGACAGGGGGCGAATGAGCAGTTCTTC.

The chain has TRBV7-8 and TRBJ2-7, with 9 bases matching TRBD1. There are 15 residues in the CDR3. V shed 3 bases and J 2 bases; nucleotides not matched to a gene: 5. Per the germline V gene, CDR1 is SGHVS and CDR2 is FQNEAQ. The CDR3 sequence is CASSLGTGKTYEQYF. In DNA form, the CDR3 reads TGTGCCAGCAGCTTGGGGACAGGGAAAACCTACGAGCAGTACTTC.

V usage is TRBV10-3 and J usage is TRBJ2-3; the D is unclear. This CDR3 is built from 11 residues. Germline CDR1 ENHRY, CDR2 SYGVKD. V was shortened by 3 bases and J by 5 bases, with 3 bases between the two germline ends. CDR3 in amino acids: CAISERDTQYF. In DNA, the CDR3 is TGTGCCATCAGTGAAAGAGATACGCAGTATTTT.